The entry below gives a single T cell receptor beta chain sequence along with its context. Some clones are missing from TCRdb's copy, which holds only in-frame ones; the method was immunoSEQ multiplex PCR. The sample carries roughly 93,000 clones, around 86% recorded once. This record belongs to a study of blood T cell repertoires in COVID-19. About the research overall: Both acute and convalescent COVID-19 samples were obtained from the United States, Italy and Spain. Nucleic acid was either cDNA or gDNA, and it came from T cells, B-cell-depleted T cells, or PBMCs.

This CDR3 comprises 14 residues. Germline V gives CDR1 MNHEY, CDR2 SMNVEV (reference sequence). Trimming cost V 5 bases and J 5 bases; bases outside gene matches: 7. J is TRBJ2-5 and V is TRBV27, with 8 bases identical to TRBD2. Sequencing used peripheral blood. The TCR originated in a human donor in a cohort sampled during active COVID-19. The CDR3 loop reads CASSPGLEEETQYF. CDR3 bases: TGTGCCAGCAGTCCGGGACTAGAGGAGGAGACCCAGTACTTC.